This TCR beta chain appears in the sequencing data of a study of response to subunit inactivated influenza vaccine. General study points: T cells newly recruited by each seasonal influenza vaccination are few, the authors suggested.

In its sample, this clonotype was seen a few times. The target antigen is unknown. TCRdb reprocessed the RT-PCR reads with MiXCR, giving one entry per CDR3 protein. The table has roughly 190,000 distinct CDR3 sequences, around 15% seen once. Germline V gene data show CDR1 as ENHRY and CDR2 as SYGVKD. Trimming removed 6 bases from V and 5 bases from J; junction bases left unmatched: 15. The CDR3 loop spans 16 amino acids. This TCR derives from a man between 50 and 59 years old who received an inactivated influenza vaccine. This chain links TRBV10-3 with TRBJ2-7; 8 positions agree with TRBD1. The sequenced sample was CD8+ T cells sorted from PBMCs, obtained more than 4 days after vaccination. The CDR3 DNA follows: TGTGCCATCAGCCGAAAGGAGACAGGGGCAAGTGACGAGCAGTACTTC. Encoded protein: CAISRKETGASDEQYF.